This T cell receptor beta chain was profiled in a study of T-cell memory formation after mild COVID-19. General study points: CM and EM subsets held most contracting CD4+ clones; EMRA held CD8+ ones.

From 5'RACE with constant-segment primers came TCR alpha and TCR beta cDNA libraries that carried sample barcodes and UMIs. TCRdb processed the 5' RACE reads anew with MiXCR; each CDR3 protein has one entry. The sample shows hundreds of thousands of distinct CDR3 sequences, roughly 17% of them seen only once. In regard to this clonotype: Its specificity is unknown.

The CDR3 has 17 amino acids. In germline, CDR1 is LNHNV, CDR2 YYDKDF (reference sequence). The V gene lost 0 bases and the J gene lost 0 bases, with 15 bases spanning the gap. The sample taken for sequencing was PBMCs or a T cell subset sorted from them (not recorded which). This receptor was taken from an adult woman who had mild COVID-19 (a few samples of this study predate the infection). Cell type and time point are not known. The chain carries TRBV15 and TRBJ2-7, with D tentatively TRBD2 (7 bases). The CDR3 loop reads CATSRDRGGGSSYEQYF. The CDR3 DNA is TGTGCCACCAGCAGAGATCGGGGAGGGGGGTCCTCCTACGAGCAGTACTTC.